The 28 T cell receptor beta chains below all came from one sample that was sequenced in a study of shared clonotypes between healthy human individuals. The protocol was immunoSEQ multiplex PCR, while the TCRdb copy is restricted to in-frame clones and leaves out a portion. The sample lists some 2.1 million clones; around 95% were seen once. CD45RO-negative, CCR7-selected cells formed the naive CD8 fraction, which excluded terminally differentiated effector memory CD45RA+ cells. The sequencing input was naive CD8+ T cells from PBMCs. These receptors all come from a man aged 18 to 29 in good health. Some clones in this sample may be carry-over from other donors' samples.

As regards this clone: Other DNA sequences in the same sample also yield this CDR3. The rearrangement links TRBV28 to TRBJ1-1; weak D call: TRBD1 (5 bases). The CDR3 extends over 11 amino acids. V gave up 9 bases and J gave up 1 base, with 6 bases separating them. Germline values: CDR1 MDHEN, CDR2 SYDVKM. The CDR3 coding sequence is TGTGCCAGTACAGGGAACACTGAAGCTTTCTTT. Its translation: CASTGNTEAFF.

The chain links TRBV7-9 to TRBJ2-5; possibly TRBD1 for D (6 bases). Trimming stripped 5 bases from V and 4 bases from J, with 14 bases between. The CDR3 consists of 14 residues. Germline V gene lookup returns CDR1 SEHNR and CDR2 FQNEAQ (reference sequence). CDR3 nucleotides: TGTGCCAGCAGCCCACAGGGTTTGTCAGAGACCCAGTACTTC. Protein sequence: CASSPQGLSETQYF. The full variable domain, rest sourced from reference TRBV7-9 and TRBJ2-5, is DTGVSQNPRHKITKRGQNVTFRCDPISEHNRLYWYRQTLGQGPEFLTYFQNEAQLEKSRLLSDRFSAERPKGSFSTLEIQRTEQGDSAMYLCASSPQGLSETQYFGPGTRLLVL.

This chain uses TRBV7-9 with TRBJ2-1; no firm D call. Germline V gene data show CDR1 as SEHNR and CDR2 as FQNEAQ (reference sequence). V lost 4 bases to trimming and J lost 10 bases, with 23 bases between them. This CDR3 spans 16 amino acids. The CDR3: CASSSQWQSGVWEQFF. The CDR3 region has the DNA TGTGCCAGCAGCTCCCAATGGCAGTCTGGTGTGTGGGAGCAGTTCTTC.

The chain has TRBV19 and TRBJ2-2; maybe TRBD1 (6 bases). V lost 7 bases and J lost 4, with 13 bases in between. The CDR3 is 14 amino acids. CDR1 is LNHDA and CDR2 is SQIVND in the germline V gene (reference sequence). CDR3 in amino acids: CASIEGVATGELFF. Written as DNA, the CDR3 is TGTGCCAGTATAGAGGGGGTGGCCACCGGGGAGCTGTTTTTT.

A single count supports this clone. The chain is built from TRBV7-6 and TRBJ1-1, with a weak D call TRBD1 (6 bases). Germline V gene data show CDR1 as SGHVS and CDR2 as FNYEAQ. This CDR3 region has 13 residues. V lost 5 bases, J lost 1 base, and 8 bases lay in between. CDR3: CASSPQGNTEAFF. The DNA for the CDR3 is TGTGCCAGCAGCCCACAGGGGAACACTGAAGCTTTCTTT.

The rearrangement joins TRBV29-1 to TRBJ1-2, with no clear D. The CDR3 length is 10 residues. Germline V gene lookup returns CDR1 SQVTM and CDR2 ANQGSEA. V was trimmed by 2 bases and J by 14 bases, leaving 12 bases between them. CDR3 DNA sequence: TGCAGCGTTGAACAGGACGCTAAAACCTTC. Translating it yields CSVEQDAKTF.

The sample holds a few counts of this clone. This chain uses TRBV29-1 with TRBJ2-2; weak D call: TRBD2 (6 bases). Germline V gene lookup returns CDR1 SQVTM and CDR2 ANQGSEA. The CDR3 sequence is 12 residues long. Trimming cost V 7 bases and J 5 bases, with 11 bases left between them. This chain's CDR3 is CSAPEGTGELFF. The DNA for the CDR3 is TGCAGCGCTCCGGAGGGGACCGGGGAGCTGTTTTTT.

The chain recombines TRBV15 with TRBJ2-5; TRBD1 or TRBD2 may be the D gene (6 bases each). This CDR3 contains 17 residues. V was shortened by 2 bases and J by 4 bases, with 20 bases between the two germline ends. CDR1 and CDR2 (germline): LNHNV, YYDKDF (reference sequence). CDR3 DNA sequence: TGTGCCACCAGCAGACCCCCGGAGGGGGGCGGTCCAGAGACCCAGTACTTC. Protein sequence: CATSRPPEGGGPETQYF.

The CDR3: CASSLTRGTTEAFF. The DNA of the CDR3 is TGTGCCAGCAGTTTAACGCGGGGAACCACTGAAGCTTTCTTT. This rearrangement joins TRBV27 to TRBJ1-1; D is ambiguous. CDR1 and CDR2 from the germline V gene are MNHEY and SMNVEV (reference sequence). The CDR3 has 14 amino acids. V lost 2 bases and J 4 bases, leaving 11 bases between the germline ends.

The chain links TRBV27 to TRBJ2-5; possibly TRBD1 or TRBD2 for D (5 bases each). Germline V gene data show CDR1 as MNHEY and CDR2 as SMNVEV (reference sequence). CDR3 length: 17 amino acids. Trimming took off 5 bases at V and 1 base at J, with 20 bases between the two ends. Written as DNA, the CDR3 is TGTGCCAGCAGTGAAAACATGGCTTGGGGGACCCAAGAGACCCAGTACTTC. This gives the protein CASSENMAWGTQETQYF.

The J gene is TRBJ2-1, the V gene TRBV12-5, with no clear D. CDR1 LGHNT and CDR2 FRNRAP come from the germline V gene. The CDR3 consists of 13 residues. Trimming shortened V by 2 bases and J by 9 bases, and 11 bases separated the two germline ends. CDR3 region: CASGLPPTGEQFF. CDR3 in DNA: TGTGCTAGTGGTTTGCCGCCCACGGGTGAGCAGTTCTTC.

In its sample, this clone was seen a few times. Other DNA variants within this sample encode the same CDR3. The CDR3 DNA follows: TGTGCCAGCAGTTTAATAGCGCCGAGCTCCTACAATGAGCAGTTCTTC. As protein: CASSLIAPSSYNEQFF. The rearrangement uses TRBV27 and TRBJ2-1; TRBD2 might be the D (5 bases). V lost 2 bases to trimming and J lost 0 bases, with 11 bases between them. CDR3 length equals 16 residues. Per germline, CDR1 MNHEY and CDR2 SMNVEV (reference sequence).

The chain has TRBV7-9 and TRBJ1-3; weak D call: TRBD1 (5 bases). This CDR3 spans 15 amino acids. The germline gives CDR1 SEHNR, CDR2 FQNEAQ (reference sequence). Trimming took 2 bases from V and 3 from J, leaving 11 bases between them. Here the CDR3 DNA reads TGTGCCAGCAGCTTAATCGGGGCTGGTGGAAACACCATATATTTT. It yields the protein CASSLIGAGGNTIYF.

J is TRBJ2-1 and V is TRBV27, with D possibly matching TRBD2 (6 bases). Germline values: CDR1 MNHEY, CDR2 SMNVEV (reference sequence). The CDR3 runs to 15 residues. V lost 1 base, J lost 3 bases, and 10 bases lay in between. The CDR3 loop reads CASSLFSGSYNEQFF. As DNA, the CDR3 is TGTGCCAGCAGTTTATTTAGCGGAAGCTACAATGAGCAGTTCTTC.

V usage is TRBV21-1 and J usage is TRBJ2-7; the table names TRBD2, a call not compared with the DNA. TRBV21-1 is a documented pseudogene. This CDR3 is 15 amino acids long. The CDR3 region is CASSKYEGRPYEQYF. In DNA, the CDR3 is TGTGCCAGCAGCAAATATGAGGGCCGACCCTACGAGCAGTACTTC.

The chain uses TRBV5-5 and TRBJ1-5, with D hard to call. Trimming took off 3 bases at V and 4 bases at J, with 14 bases between the two ends. The length of the CDR3 is 15 residues. The germline gives CDR1 SGHKS, CDR2 YYEKEE (reference sequence). CDR3 bases: TGTGCCAGCAGCTCGGCGTTGGCCAAAAATCAGCCCCAGCATTTT. Amino acid sequence: CASSSALAKNQPQHF. Based on the CDR3 plus reference TRBV5-5 and TRBJ1-5, the full variable domain is DAGVTQSPTHLIKTRGQQVTLRCSPISGHKSVSWYQQVLGQGPQFIFQYYEKEERGRGNFPDRFSARQFPNYSSELNVNALLLGDSALYLCASSSALAKNQPQHFGDGTRLSIL.

The J gene is TRBJ1-1, the V gene TRBV7-9; TRBD1 is a possible D gene (5 bases). The CDR3 covers 14 residues. Germline-derived CDR1 and CDR2 are SEHNR and FQNEAQ (reference sequence). V shed 2 bases and J shed 4 bases, with 11 bases lying between them. The CDR3 reads CASSLKGPVTEAFF. CDR3 nucleotide sequence: TGTGCCAGCAGCTTAAAGGGGCCGGTCACTGAAGCTTTCTTT.

The chain has TRBV11-3 and TRBJ2-1; weak D call: TRBD1 (6 bases). The CDR3 runs to 17 residues. The germline CDR1 and CDR2 sequences are SGHNT and YENEEA. V shed 6 bases and J shed 9 bases, with 27 bases lying between them. The CDR3 nucleotides are TGTGCCAGCAGTTCGATATCAGGTCCCACAGGGCAGGGTGAGCAGTTCTTC. It codes for CASSSISGPTGQGEQFF.

The rearrangement uses TRBV10-3 and TRBJ2-1; TRBD2 aligns across 9 bases. Germline-derived CDR1 and CDR2 are ENHRY and SYGVKD. The junction had 12 bases not matched to a gene; V was cut back by 3 bases and J by 3 bases. The CDR3 is 18 amino acids. CDR3 in amino acids: CAISDRGGREGYYNEQFF. In DNA form, the CDR3 reads TGTGCCATCAGTGATAGAGGAGGGCGGGAGGGCTACTACAATGAGCAGTTCTTC.

V and J are TRBV28 and TRBJ2-7, with 8 nucleotides matching TRBD1. V lost 5 bases to trimming and J lost 0 bases; unmatched junction nucleotides: 9. Germline CDR1 MDHEN, CDR2 SYDVKM. The length of the CDR3 is 16 residues. The DNA for the CDR3 is TGTGCCAGCAGTCTTCCCGGACAGGGATACTCCTACGAGCAGTACTTC. It encodes CASSLPGQGYSYEQYF.

Only one count was recorded for this clone. The rearrangement joins TRBV28 to TRBJ2-4; 14 bases are shared with TRBD2. The CDR3 contains 20 residues. With V trimmed by 6 bases and J by 0 bases, 13 bases remained unmatched. Germline-derived CDR1 and CDR2 are MDHEN and SYDVKM. The DNA for the CDR3 is TGTGCCAGCAGACACTCCCGACTAGCGGGAGGGTTAGCAGCCAAAAACATTCAGTACTTC. It encodes CASRHSRLAGGLAAKNIQYF.

This chain connects TRBV27 to TRBJ2-1; no reliable D call. The germline V gene encodes CDR1 MNHEY and CDR2 SMNVEV (reference sequence). This CDR3 region has 11 residues. V shed 7 bases and J shed 4 bases, with 5 bases lying between them. In DNA, the CDR3 is TGTGCCAGCAAAACTTACAATGAGCAGTTCTTC. It translates to CASKTYNEQFF.

Note on this clone: This specimen includes other DNA sequences encoding the same CDR3. V and J are TRBV28 and TRBJ2-5; TRBD2 matches 7 bases. This CDR3 is 13 amino acids long. Germline CDR1 and CDR2: MDHEN and SYDVKM. J gave up 4 bases and V 2 bases, and 1 base lay outside the gene matches. CDR3 nucleotide sequence: TGTGCCAGCAGTTTAGGGGGGGGAGAGACCCAGTACTTC. This sequence encodes CASSLGGGETQYF.

The rearrangement joins TRBV9 to TRBJ2-3, with D possibly being TRBD1 (5 bases). V was cut by 4 bases and J by 6 bases, with 18 bases left in between. This CDR3 contains 15 residues. Germline V gives CDR1 SGDLS, CDR2 YYNGEE. The CDR3 DNA is TGTGCCAGCAGCCCCCCCGGGCAGGGTAGGGATACGCAGTATTTT. Amino acid sequence: CASSPPGQGRDTQYF.

In its sample, this clone was seen once. The chain carries TRBV11-2 and TRBJ2-4, with D perhaps matching TRBD1 (6 bases). V shed 8 bases and J shed 1 base, with 18 bases lying between them. The CDR3 is made up of 16 amino acids. CDR1 SGHAT and CDR2 FQNNGV come from the germline V gene. The CDR3 reads CASGNSGAGAKNIQYF. In DNA, the CDR3 is TGTGCCAGCGGAAACTCAGGGGCGGGCGCCAAAAACATTCAGTACTTC.

This sequence joins TRBV19 and TRBJ2-7; D uncertain. V was shortened by 1 base and J by 4 bases, with 11 bases between the two germline ends. Germline V gives CDR1 LNHDA, CDR2 SQIVND (reference sequence). The CDR3 contains 14 residues. This CDR3 reads CASSIGSSAYEQYF. The CDR3 bases are TGTGCCAGTAGTATAGGATCATCGGCGTACGAGCAGTACTTC.

The gene calls are TRBV6-1 and TRBJ2-7, with 7 bases fitting TRBD2. V trimming: 1 base; J trimming: 2 bases; junction bases outside the gene matches: 11. This CDR3 is 17 amino acids long. The germline V gene encodes CDR1 MNHNS and CDR2 SASEGT. The CDR3 spells CASSEGASGILTYEQYF. The CDR3 region has the DNA TGTGCCAGCAGTGAAGGGGCGAGCGGGATCCTTACCTACGAGCAGTACTTC.

V usage is TRBV5-1 and J usage is TRBJ2-5; D not resolved. The CDR3 contains 14 residues. Germline V gene sequence: CDR1 SGHRS, CDR2 YFSETQ. The V end lost 1 base, the J end lost 0 bases, and 7 bases lay between the germline ends. CDR3 region: CASSLPAYQETQYF. The CDR3 DNA is TGCGCCAGCAGCTTGCCGGCGTACCAAGAGACCCAGTACTTC.